The T cell receptor (beta chain) under discussion was sequenced for a study of tumor-infiltrating lymphocytes in primary liver carcinoma. Unsorted whole blood supplied the blood RNA, and germline DNA was isolated too. About this clonotype itself: The antigen remains unidentified. One junction end does not reproduce the germline sequence, and a read error may be involved.

The authors made TCR beta cDNA from around 500 ng total RNA with a constant-region primer. Libraries of TCR beta came from three nested multiplex PCR rounds with slightly modified ARM-PCR. It was with TRBV1-TRBV30 forward primers and a C-beta reverse primer that the first two PCR rounds were run, at roughly 9 cycles each. One entry per CDR3 protein results from TCRdb running MiXCR on the multiplex PCR reads. The sample carries about 180,000 distinct CDR3 sequences, less than 65% recorded once. CDR1 SGHAT and CDR2 FQNNGV come from the germline V gene. The CDR3 totals 14 residues. Study observations and caveats: Tumor samples exhibited a significantly greater top-250-clone fraction than blood samples (p = 0.039).

The source of this sequence is a man aged 35 to 55 with primary liver carcinoma and hepatitis B virus infection. The specimen was peripheral blood. The genes are TRBV11-2 and TRBJ2-1; no definite D call. This chain's CDR3 is CASSHDPHGAEQFF. As DNA, the CDR3 is TGCGCCAGCAGCCACGATCCCCATGGCGCTGAGCAGTTCTTC.